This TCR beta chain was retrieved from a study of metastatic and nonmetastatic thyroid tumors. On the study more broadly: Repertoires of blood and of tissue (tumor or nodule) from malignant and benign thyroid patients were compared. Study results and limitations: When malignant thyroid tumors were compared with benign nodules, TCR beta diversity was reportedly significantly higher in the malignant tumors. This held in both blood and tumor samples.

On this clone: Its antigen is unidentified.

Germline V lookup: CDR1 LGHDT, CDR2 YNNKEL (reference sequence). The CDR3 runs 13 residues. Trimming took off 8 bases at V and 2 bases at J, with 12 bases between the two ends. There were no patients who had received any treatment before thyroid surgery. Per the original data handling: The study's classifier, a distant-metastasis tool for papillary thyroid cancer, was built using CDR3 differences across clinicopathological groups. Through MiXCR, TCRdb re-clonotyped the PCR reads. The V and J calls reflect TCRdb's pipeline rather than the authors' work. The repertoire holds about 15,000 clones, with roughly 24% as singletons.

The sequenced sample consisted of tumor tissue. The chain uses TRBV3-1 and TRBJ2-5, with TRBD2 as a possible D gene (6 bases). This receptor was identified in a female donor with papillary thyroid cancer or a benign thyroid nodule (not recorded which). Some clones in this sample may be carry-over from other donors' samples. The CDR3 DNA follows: TGTGCCAGCGGGACTCCGTTTCAAGAGACCCAGTACTTC. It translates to CASGTPFQETQYF.